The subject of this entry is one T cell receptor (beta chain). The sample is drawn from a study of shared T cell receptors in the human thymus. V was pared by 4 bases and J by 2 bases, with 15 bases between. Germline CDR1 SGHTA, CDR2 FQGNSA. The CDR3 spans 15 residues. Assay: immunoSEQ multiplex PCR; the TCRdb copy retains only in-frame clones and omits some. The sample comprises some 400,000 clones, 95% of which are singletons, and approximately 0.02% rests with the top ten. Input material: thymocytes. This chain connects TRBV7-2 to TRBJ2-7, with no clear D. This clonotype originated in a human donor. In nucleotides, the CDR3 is TGTGCCAGCAGCTCTAGGCATAAACGACCCTACGAGCAGTACTTC. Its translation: CASSSRHKRPYEQYF. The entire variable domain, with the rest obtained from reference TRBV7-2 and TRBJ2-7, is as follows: GAGVSQSPSNKVTEKGKDVELRCDPISGHTALYWYRQSLGQGLEFLIYFQGNSAPDKSGLPSDRFSAERTGGSVSTLTIQRTQQEDSAVYLCASSSRHKRPYEQYFGPGTRLTVT.